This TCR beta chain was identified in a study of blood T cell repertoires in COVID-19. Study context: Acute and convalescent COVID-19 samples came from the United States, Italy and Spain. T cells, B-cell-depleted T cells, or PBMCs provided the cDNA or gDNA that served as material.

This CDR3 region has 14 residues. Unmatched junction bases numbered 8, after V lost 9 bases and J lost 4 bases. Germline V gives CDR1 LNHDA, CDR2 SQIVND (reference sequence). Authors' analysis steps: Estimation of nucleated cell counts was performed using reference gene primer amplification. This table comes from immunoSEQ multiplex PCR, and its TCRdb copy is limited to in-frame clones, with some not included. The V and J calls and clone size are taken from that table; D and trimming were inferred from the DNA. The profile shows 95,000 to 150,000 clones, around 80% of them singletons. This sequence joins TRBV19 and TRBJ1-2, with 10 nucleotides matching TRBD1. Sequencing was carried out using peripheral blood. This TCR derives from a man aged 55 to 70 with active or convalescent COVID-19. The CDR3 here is CASATGGLGYGYTF. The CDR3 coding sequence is TGTGCCAGCGCGACAGGGGGCCTCGGCTATGGCTACACCTTC.